This is a list of T cell receptor beta chains from one sample in a study of spatial heterogeneity in lung cancer. TCRdb analysed the 5' RACE reads with MiXCR anew, one entry per CDR3 protein. The sample carries about 120,000 distinct CDR3 sequences, about 12% recorded once. The sample here was PBMCs, taken at follow-up. These TCRs come from a male donor with early-stage non-small cell lung cancer. Each CDR3 is given with its conserved first and last residue. A D gene is named only where the DNA matches it firmly. A clone size is listed for some rows: how often the clone was seen (once, few, many), or a class if it is expanded.

V gene	clone size	D gene	J gene	CDR3 DNA	CDR3 protein
TRBV6-5	few	.	TRBJ2-6	TGTGCCAGCAGTTTGGGAGACACAGGCTCTGGGGCCAACGTCCTGACTTTC	CASSLGDTGSGANVLTF
TRBV7-2	few	.	TRBJ1-1	TGTGCCAGCAGCCGGGGACTTCCAGGAGTGAACACTGAAGCTTTCTTT	CASSRGLPGVNTEAFF
TRBV20-1	few	.	TRBJ1-6	TGCAGTGCTCTACAGGGACTCACCTATAATTCACCCCTCCACTTT	CSALQGLTYNSPLHF
TRBV7-3	.	.	TRBJ1-6	TGTGCCAGCAGCTTCCACATGGATTCACCCCTCCACTTT	CASSFHMDSPLHF
TRBV28	.	.	TRBJ1-4	TGTGCCAGCAGTTTTCGTAGGTACAGCGGAGGTGAAAAACTGTTTTTT	CASSFRRYSGGEKLFF
TRBV5-5	many	TRBD1	TRBJ1-1	TGTGCCAGCAGCTTGTTAGCCGGGGGGACAGCGAACACTGAAGCTTTCTTT	CASSLLAGGTANTEAFF
TRBV10-2	.	TRBD1	TRBJ1-2	TGCGCCAGCAGCCCGGACAGGGTGAATCCCGTTCGAATGAGCTACACCTTC	CASSPDRVNPVRMSYTF
TRBV7-8	few	TRBD1	TRBJ2-1	TGTGCCAGCAGCTCCGGGACAGGGTCCTACAATGAGCAGTTCTTC	CASSSGTGSYNEQFF
TRBV5-1	many	.	TRBJ1-5	TGCGCCAGCAGCTTGGAGGGTACAAGTCAGCCCCAGCATTTT	CASSLEGTSQPQHF
TRBV12-3/TRBV12-4	few	.	TRBJ2-5	TGTGCCAGCAGTTTATCACTAGGAGAGACCCAGTACTTC	CASSLSLGETQYF
TRBV7-8	few	.	TRBJ1-6	TGTGCCAGCAGCCCTCAAAGCGCGGGGGCGAATTCACCCCTCCACTTT	CASSPQSAGANSPLHF
TRBV4-1	.	.	TRBJ2-1	TGCGCCAGCAGCCAAGAATTAACTAGAGGTACGAATGAGCAGTTCTTC	CASSQELTRGTNEQFF
TRBV16	few	TRBD1	TRBJ1-6	TGTGCCAGCAGCAGGAGACAGGGTTTAAATTCACCCCTCCACTTT	CASSRRQGLNSPLHF
TRBV29-1	many	TRBD1	TRBJ2-1	TGCAGCGCTAGAACCGGGACAGGTTACAATGAGCAGTTCTTC	CSARTGTGYNEQFF
TRBV20-1	many	TRBD2	TRBJ2-2	TGCAGTGCTAGAGCCGGGACTAGCGGCACCGGGGAGCTGTTTTTT	CSARAGTSGTGELFF
TRBV12-3/TRBV12-4	many	.	TRBJ2-1	TGTGCCAGCAGACACCGAAGCCATGAGCAGTTCTTC	CASRHRSHEQFF
TRBV5-6	many	.	TRBJ2-3	TGTGCCAGCAGCTTTCAGGGGTACACAGATACGCAGTATTTT	CASSFQGYTDTQYF
TRBV5-1	few	TRBD1	TRBJ1-1	TGCGCCAGCAGCTATCCATGGGACAGAGGGAACACTGAAGCTTTCTTT	CASSYPWDRGNTEAFF
TRBV24-1	.	.	TRBJ1-2	TGTGCCACCAGTGATACCCGGGGGGGGAAGAACTATGGCTACACCTTC	CATSDTRGGKNYGYTF
TRBV7-2	.	TRBD2	TRBJ2-1	TGTGCCAGCAGCTTAGTGTCGACTAGCGGGGGAGACTGGCAGTTCTTC	CASSLVSTSGGDWQFF
TRBV4-3	.	.	TRBJ2-1	TGCGCCAGCAGCCAAGATCCTGGCGGGGGCCAGGATGAGCAGTTCTTC	CASSQDPGGGQDEQFF
TRBV2	many	.	TRBJ2-7	TGTGCCAGCAGCGCAGGCAGGGATCTAGACGAGCAGTACTTC	CASSAGRDLDEQYF
TRBV28	few	.	TRBJ2-1	TGTGCCAGCAGCACCCGGGGGACCAGCTCCTACAATGAGCAGTTCTTC	CASSTRGTSSYNEQFF
TRBV12-3/TRBV12-4	few	TRBD1	TRBJ2-5	TGTGCCAGCAGCCCGACAGGGGAACGACAAGAGACCCAGTACTTC	CASSPTGERQETQYF
TRBV29-1	.	TRBD1	TRBJ1-5	TGCAGCGTCGCCGGGACAGGGGTTCTGCCCCAGCATTTT	CSVAGTGVLPQHF
TRBV27	few	.	TRBJ2-6	TGTGCCAGCAGTAGTAATCCAGGAACGGTGCTCTCTGGGGCCAACGTCCTGACTTTC	CASSSNPGTVLSGANVLTF
TRBV24-1	few	TRBD1	TRBJ1-5	TGTGCCACCAGCGCGCCCGGGACAGGGGGCGTCAATCAGCCCCAGCATTTT	CATSAPGTGGVNQPQHF
TRBV18	.	TRBD1	TRBJ1-1	TGTGCCAGCCTACAGGGGTTGGACACTGAAGCTTTCTTT	CASLQGLDTEAFF
TRBV28	few	TRBD2	TRBJ2-7	TGTGCCAGCAGTTCCGCGGGGGGGCCGACCGAGCAGTACTTC	CASSSAGGPTEQYF
TRBV9	many	TRBD1	TRBJ1-1	TGTGCCAGCAGCGTCCGACAGGGGAAGACTGAAGCTTTCTTT	CASSVRQGKTEAFF
TRBV5-1	many	.	TRBJ2-5	TGCGCCAGCAGCTCCCACCTTTACCAAGAGACCCAGTACTTC	CASSSHLYQETQYF
TRBV2	.	TRBD2	TRBJ2-7	TGTGCCAGCATGGAGCGGGGGATCTCCTACGAGCAGTACTTC	CASMERGISYEQYF
TRBV6-4	few	.	TRBJ2-2	TGTGCCAGCAGTGAGACTATTCTCGGGGAGCTGTTTTTT	CASSETILGELFF
TRBV24-1	few	.	TRBJ2-7	TGTGCCACCAGTGATACGAGACAGAGCTACGAGCAGTACTTC	CATSDTRQSYEQYF
TRBV15	few	.	TRBJ1-3	TGTGCCACCAGCAGAGGTGCTAGGAGCTCTGGAAACACCATATATTTT	CATSRGARSSGNTIYF